This T cell receptor beta chain was sequenced in a study of CD8+ T cells in alopecia areata. General observations from the study: For patients receiving tofacitinib, scalp clonality and expanded CD8+ clones among the top 100 significantly decreased.

Described treatment: oral pan-JAK inhibitor, 5-10 mg twice daily. PBMCs served as the source from which CD4+ and CD8+ T cells were sorted. In its sample, this clone was seen a few times. Its target is unknown. It was cDNA, reverse transcribed from extracted RNA, that served as the sequencing template. Some clones are missing from TCRdb's copy, which holds only in-frame ones; the method was immunoSEQ multiplex PCR. The sample shows roughly 180,000 clones, approximately 51% of them seen only once. The CDR3 spans 14 residues. V gave up 3 bases and J gave up 0 bases; unmatched junction bases: 1. CDR1 is SGDLS, CDR2 YYNGEE, per germline.

This TCR was recovered from a human donor with alopecia areata. The material sequenced was CD8+ T cells sorted from blood, taken around week 53, from a patient treated with tofacitinib. This chain links TRBV9 with TRBJ1-1; 8 nucleotides match TRBD1. The CDR3, as DNA: TGTGCCAGCAGCGCGGGACAGGTGAACACTGAAGCTTTCTTT. Its protein product is CASSAGQVNTEAFF. The complete variable domain, with remaining parts taken from reference TRBV9 and TRBJ1-1, reads DSGVTQTPKHLITATGQRVTLRCSPRSGDLSVYWYQQSLDQGLQFLIQYYNGEERAKGNILERFSAQQFPDLHSELNLSSLELGDSALYFCASSAGQVNTEAFFGQGTRLTVV.